This T cell receptor beta chain was observed in a study of low-dose radiotherapy and immunotherapy resistance in tumors. The time point was: before trial treatment. With TRAV- and TRBV-specific primers, first-strand cDNA was made, covering the alpha and beta chains. For amplifying TCRs, the PCR ran for roughly 20 cycles with Phusion, which was used together with a constant-region primer and the adapter on the V primers. TCRdb redid the calling of the reads with MiXCR, one entry per CDR3 protein. There are fewer than 90,000 distinct CDR3 sequences in the sample; 15% to 20% occur only once, and approximately 6% lies in the top ten. V lost 1 base to trimming and J lost 3 bases, with 7 bases between them. The CDR3 length is 13 residues. CDR1 and CDR2 (germline): MGHRA, YSYEKL.

The material sequenced was PBMCs, taken before treatment. The chain joins TRBV4-1 to TRBJ2-7; no clear D. The sequence came from a male donor with prostate cancer. The CDR3 DNA reads TGCGCCAGCAGCCAAGTAGGCAACTACGAGCAGTACTTC. Protein product: CASSQVGNYEQYF.